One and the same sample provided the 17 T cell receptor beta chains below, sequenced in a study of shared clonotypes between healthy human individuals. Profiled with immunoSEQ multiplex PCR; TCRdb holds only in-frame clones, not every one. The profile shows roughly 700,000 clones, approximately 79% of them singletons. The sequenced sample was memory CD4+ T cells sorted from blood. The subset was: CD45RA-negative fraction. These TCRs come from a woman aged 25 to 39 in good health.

As DNA, the CDR3 is TGTGCCAGCAGCTTGGCCGGGGCAGGCCGTCGGGCTAACTATGGCTACACCTTC. Protein: CASSLAGAGRRANYGYTF. The chain is built from TRBV5-6 and TRBJ1-2, with D tentatively TRBD1 (5 bases). Trimming stripped 0 bases from V and 0 bases from J, with 18 bases between. This CDR3 has 18 residues. The germline V gene has CDR1 SGHDT and CDR2 YYEEEE.

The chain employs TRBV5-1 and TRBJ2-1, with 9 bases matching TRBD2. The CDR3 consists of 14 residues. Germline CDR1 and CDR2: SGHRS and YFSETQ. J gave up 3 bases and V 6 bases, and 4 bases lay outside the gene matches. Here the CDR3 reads CASIGSGGYNEQFF. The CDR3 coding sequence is TGCGCCAGCATCGGTAGCGGGGGCTACAATGAGCAGTTCTTC.

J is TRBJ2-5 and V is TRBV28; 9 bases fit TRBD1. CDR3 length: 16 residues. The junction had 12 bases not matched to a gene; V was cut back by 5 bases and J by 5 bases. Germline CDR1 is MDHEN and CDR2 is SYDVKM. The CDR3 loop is CASSGPGTGIVETQYF. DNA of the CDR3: TGTGCCAGCAGTGGACCGGGGACAGGGATTGTGGAGACCCAGTACTTC.

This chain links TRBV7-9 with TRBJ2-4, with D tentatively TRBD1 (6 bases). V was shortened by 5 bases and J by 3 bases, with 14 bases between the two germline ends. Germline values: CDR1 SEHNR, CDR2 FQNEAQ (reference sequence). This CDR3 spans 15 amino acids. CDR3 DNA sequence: TGTGCCAGCAGCGACAACAGGGTCGGCAAAAACATTCAGTACTTC. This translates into CASSDNRVGKNIQYF.

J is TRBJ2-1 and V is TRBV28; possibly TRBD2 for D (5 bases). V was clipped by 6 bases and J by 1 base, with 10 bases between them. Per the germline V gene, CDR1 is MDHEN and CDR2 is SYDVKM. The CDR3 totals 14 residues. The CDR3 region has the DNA TGTGCCAGCAGCACACTAGTTTCCTACAATGAGCAGTTCTTC. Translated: CASSTLVSYNEQFF.

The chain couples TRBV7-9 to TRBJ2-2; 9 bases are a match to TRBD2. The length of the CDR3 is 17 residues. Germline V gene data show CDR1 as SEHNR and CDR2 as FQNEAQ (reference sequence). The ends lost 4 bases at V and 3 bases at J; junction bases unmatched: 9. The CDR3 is CASSSRQREVYTGELFF. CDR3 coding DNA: TGTGCCAGCAGCTCGAGACAGCGGGAGGTATACACCGGGGAGCTGTTTTTT.

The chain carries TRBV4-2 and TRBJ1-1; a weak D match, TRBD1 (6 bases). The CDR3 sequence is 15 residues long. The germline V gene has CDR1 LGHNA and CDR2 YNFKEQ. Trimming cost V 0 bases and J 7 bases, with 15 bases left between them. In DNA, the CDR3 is TGTGCCAGCAGCCAAGATCCCCCAGGGGTTCTTGAAGCTTTCTTT. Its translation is CASSQDPPGVLEAFF.

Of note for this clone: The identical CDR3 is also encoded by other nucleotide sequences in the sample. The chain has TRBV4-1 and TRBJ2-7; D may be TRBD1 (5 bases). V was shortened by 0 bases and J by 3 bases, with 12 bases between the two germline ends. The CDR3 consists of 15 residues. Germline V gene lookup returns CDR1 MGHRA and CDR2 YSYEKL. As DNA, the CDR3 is TGCGCCAGCAGCCAAGATCGAGGCAGGGTCTACGAGCAGTACTTC. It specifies CASSQDRGRVYEQYF.

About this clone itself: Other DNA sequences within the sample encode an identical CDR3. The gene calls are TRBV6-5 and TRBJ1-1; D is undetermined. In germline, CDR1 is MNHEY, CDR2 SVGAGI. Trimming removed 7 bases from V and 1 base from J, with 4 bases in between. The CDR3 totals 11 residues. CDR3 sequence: CASIRNTEAFF. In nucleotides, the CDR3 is TGTGCCAGCATTAGGAACACTGAAGCTTTCTTT.

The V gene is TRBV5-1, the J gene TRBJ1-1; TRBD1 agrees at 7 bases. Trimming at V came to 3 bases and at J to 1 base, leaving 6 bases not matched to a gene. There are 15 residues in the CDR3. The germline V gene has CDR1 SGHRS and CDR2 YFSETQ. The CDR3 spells CASSYQGEGNTEAFF. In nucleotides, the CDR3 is TGCGCCAGCAGCTATCAGGGGGAAGGGAACACTGAAGCTTTCTTT.

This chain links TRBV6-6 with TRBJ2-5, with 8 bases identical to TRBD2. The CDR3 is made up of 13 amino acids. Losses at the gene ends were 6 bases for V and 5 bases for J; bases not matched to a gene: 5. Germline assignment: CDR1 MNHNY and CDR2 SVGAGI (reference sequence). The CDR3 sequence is CASRVAGRETQYF. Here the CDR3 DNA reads TGTGCCAGCAGGGTAGCGGGAAGGGAGACCCAGTACTTC.

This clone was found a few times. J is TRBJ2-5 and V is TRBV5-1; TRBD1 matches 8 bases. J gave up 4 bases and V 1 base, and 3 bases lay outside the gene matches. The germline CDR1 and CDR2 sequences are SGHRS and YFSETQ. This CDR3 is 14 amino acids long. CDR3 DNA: TGCGCCAGCAGCTTGACAGGGGGTAGAGAGACCCAGTACTTC. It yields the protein CASSLTGGRETQYF.

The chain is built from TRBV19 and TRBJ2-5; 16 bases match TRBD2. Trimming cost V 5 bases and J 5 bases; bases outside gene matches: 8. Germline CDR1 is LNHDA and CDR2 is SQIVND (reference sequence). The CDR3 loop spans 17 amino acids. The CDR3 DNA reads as TGTGCCAGTAGTCAGGGACTAGCGGGAGGGCCGGGTGAGACCCAGTACTTC. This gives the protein CASSQGLAGGPGETQYF.

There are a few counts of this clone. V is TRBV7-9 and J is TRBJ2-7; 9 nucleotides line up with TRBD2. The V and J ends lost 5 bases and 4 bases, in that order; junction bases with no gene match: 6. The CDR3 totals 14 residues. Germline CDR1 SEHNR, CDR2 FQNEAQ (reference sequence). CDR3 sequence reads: CASSGSGRVYEQYF. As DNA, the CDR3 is TGTGCCAGCAGCGGTAGCGGGAGAGTGTACGAGCAGTACTTC. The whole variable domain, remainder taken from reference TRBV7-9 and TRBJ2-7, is DTGVSQNPRHKITKRGQNVTFRCDPISEHNRLYWYRQTLGQGPEFLTYFQNEAQLEKSRLLSDRFSAERPKGSFSTLEIQRTEQGDSAMYLCASSGSGRVYEQYFGPGTRLTVT.

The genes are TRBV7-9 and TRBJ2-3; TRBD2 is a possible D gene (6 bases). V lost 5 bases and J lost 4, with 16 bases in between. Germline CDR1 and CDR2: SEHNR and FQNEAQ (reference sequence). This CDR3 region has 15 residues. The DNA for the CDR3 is TGTGCCAGCAGCGGGGACTTTTCCACACCAGATACGCAGTATTTT. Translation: CASSGDFSTPDTQYF.

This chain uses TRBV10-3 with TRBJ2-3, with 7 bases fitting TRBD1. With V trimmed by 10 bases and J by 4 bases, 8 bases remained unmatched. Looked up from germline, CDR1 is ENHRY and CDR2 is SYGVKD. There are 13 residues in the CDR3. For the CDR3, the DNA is TGTGCCACAAAAACAGGGGAAGCAGATACGCAGTATTTT. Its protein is CATKTGEADTQYF.

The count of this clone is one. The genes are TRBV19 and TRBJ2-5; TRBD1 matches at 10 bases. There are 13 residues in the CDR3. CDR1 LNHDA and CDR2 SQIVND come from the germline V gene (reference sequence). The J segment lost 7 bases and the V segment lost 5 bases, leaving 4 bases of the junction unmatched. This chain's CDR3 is CASSSGQGGTQYF. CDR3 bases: TGTGCCAGTAGTTCTGGACAGGGGGGGACCCAGTACTTC.